These 20 T cell receptor beta chains were sequenced from one sample in a study of cytomegalovirus exposure and HLA in healthy donors. Use of 60 Vbeta and 13 Jbeta primers characterized the PCR. Using immunoSEQ multiplex PCR, the repertoire was profiled, and TCRdb retains in-frame clones only, with some absent. Of 60,000 to 75,000 clones listed, approximately 60% are singletons. Sample: PBMCs. The receptors stem from a woman in her forties or fifties in good health and CMV-seronegative.

J is TRBJ2-4 and V is TRBV15, with D uncertain. CDR3 length: 15 amino acids. The V end was cut by 0 bases, the J end by 0 bases, with 6 bases between. CDR1 is LNHNV and CDR2 is YYDKDF in the germline V gene (reference sequence). This CDR3 is CATSRDQAAKNIQYF. The DNA of the CDR3 is TGTGCCACCAGCAGAGATCAGGCAGCCAAAAACATTCAGTACTTC.

The J gene is TRBJ1-5, the V gene TRBV6-5; 8 nucleotides line up with TRBD1. This CDR3 is built from 14 residues. CDR1 is MNHEY, CDR2 SVGAGI, per germline. The V gene end was trimmed by 3 bases and the J gene end by 5 bases; junction bases not matched to a gene: 3. CDR3 amino acids: CASSYTGGDQPQHF. DNA of the CDR3: TGTGCCAGCAGTTATACAGGGGGGGATCAGCCCCAGCATTTT.

This clone came up a few times. The rearrangement uses TRBV7-9 and TRBJ2-5; D not certain. Between the trimmed V and J ends, which lost 2 bases and 2 bases, there was a span of 9 bases. CDR1 and CDR2 (germline): SEHNR, FQNEAQ (reference sequence). This CDR3 comprises 14 residues. The CDR3 is CASSLYRGQETQYF. In nucleotides, the CDR3 is TGTGCCAGCAGCTTATATCGCGGTCAAGAGACCCAGTACTTC.

There are a few counts of this clone. This sequence joins TRBV30 and TRBJ2-7, with TRBD1 matching 7 bases. Per the germline V gene, CDR1 is GTSNPN and CDR2 is SVGIG (reference sequence). The CDR3 runs 14 residues. V was clipped by 2 bases and J by 2 bases; unmatched bases: 6. The CDR3 region has the DNA TGTGCCTGGAGTAAAACAGGGGACCCCTACGAGCAGTACTTC. Residues: CAWSKTGDPYEQYF.

The chain links TRBV5-1 to TRBJ2-6; 8 bases map to TRBD1. Per germline, CDR1 SGHRS and CDR2 YFSETQ. Germline trimming cut 4 bases from V and 2 bases from J; bases unmatched to any gene: 2. CDR3 size: 15 residues. CDR3 nucleotide sequence: TGCGCCAGCAGCCCGACAGGGGCTGGGGCCAACGTCCTGACTTTC. Amino acid sequence: CASSPTGAGANVLTF.

This CDR3 reads CASSSSGRRETQYF. In nucleotides, the CDR3 is TGCGCCAGCAGCTCATCAGGGAGGAGGGAGACCCAGTACTTC. The chain uses TRBV5-1 and TRBJ2-5; D may be TRBD2 (6 bases). The CDR3 length is 14 residues. Germline lookup yields CDR1 SGHRS and CDR2 YFSETQ. Between the trimmed V and J ends, which lost 3 bases and 5 bases, there was a span of 14 bases.

The rearrangement joins TRBV28 to TRBJ2-5, with unresolved D. The CDR3 loop spans 11 amino acids. Trimming removed 5 bases from V and 5 bases from J, with 6 bases in between. CDR1 and CDR2 (germline): MDHEN, SYDVKM. In nucleotides, the CDR3 is TGTGCCAGCAGTCTCGGGGAGACCCAGTACTTC. Translated, it gives CASSLGETQYF.

V usage is TRBV5-6 and J usage is TRBJ2-3, with 7 bases lining up with TRBD1. Germline loops: CDR1 SGHDT, CDR2 YYEEEE. This CDR3 region has 16 residues. Unmatched junction bases numbered 6, after V lost 2 bases and J lost 0 bases. CDR3 bases: TGTGCCAGCAGCTTCTCCGGGACAGCGAGCACAGATACGCAGTATTTT. It specifies CASSFSGTASTDTQYF.

The chain is built from TRBV2 and TRBJ2-1, with 10 nucleotides matching TRBD1. Losses at the gene ends were 3 bases for V and 7 bases for J; bases not matched to a gene: 9. Germline V gene lookup returns CDR1 SNHLY and CDR2 FYNNEI. This CDR3 has 16 amino acids. The CDR3 bases are TGTGCCAGCAGTGATGGTGCGGGACAGGGGTATAATGAGCAGTTCTTC. Translated: CASSDGAGQGYNEQFF.

The rearrangement joins TRBV5-6 to TRBJ2-7; D may be TRBD1 (6 bases). The CDR3 totals 14 residues. Germline CDR1 SGHDT, CDR2 YYEEEE. Trimming pared 7 bases from V and 0 bases from J, leaving 14 bases between. The CDR3 here is CASPDRIHSYEQYF. CDR3 coding DNA: TGTGCCAGCCCAGACAGGATCCACTCCTACGAGCAGTACTTC.

The chain carries TRBV6-6 and TRBJ1-4; D perhaps matches TRBD1 (5 bases). The V end lost 0 bases, the J end lost 4 bases, and 12 bases lay between the germline ends. Per germline, CDR1 MNHNY and CDR2 SVGAGI (reference sequence). CDR3 length: 16 amino acids. In DNA, the CDR3 is TGTGCCAGCAGTTACTCTTTTCAGGGCGGTAATGAAAAACTGTTTTTT. Amino acids: CASSYSFQGGNEKLFF.

This sequence joins TRBV2 and TRBJ2-7; a weak D match, TRBD1 (5 bases). Germline CDR1 and CDR2: SNHLY and FYNNEI. The CDR3 covers 12 residues. V was shortened by 7 bases and J by 0 bases, with 7 bases between the two germline ends. The CDR3 spells CASNRNSYEQYF. Here the CDR3 DNA reads TGTGCCAGCAACAGGAACTCCTACGAGCAGTACTTC.

To note about this clone: The sample has other DNA sequences that encode this CDR3 too. CDR3 in DNA: TGCAGTGCTAGACGGGACACTGAAGCTTTCTTT. It specifies CSARRDTEAFF. V usage is TRBV20-1 and J usage is TRBJ1-1, with D hard to call. CDR1 and CDR2 (germline): DFQATT, SNEGSKA (reference sequence). The ends were cut back, 2 bases at V and 3 bases at J, with 4 bases in the middle. CDR3 length: 11 residues.

The chain links TRBV19 to TRBJ1-2; D perhaps matches TRBD1 (6 bases). Germline CDR1 and CDR2: LNHDA and SQIVND (reference sequence). With 6 bases removed from V and 1 base from J, the gap between germline ends came to 18 bases. The CDR3 contains 16 residues. CDR3 region: CASRPARGRGNYGYTF. The CDR3 DNA is TGTGCCAGTAGACCGGCACGGGGCAGGGGTAACTATGGCTACACCTTC.

This clone showed up just a few times. The chain carries TRBV12-5 and TRBJ1-1; tentatively, D is TRBD1 (5 bases). V was shortened by 6 bases and J by 4 bases, with 12 bases between the two germline ends. Germline CDR1 is LGHNT and CDR2 is FRNRAP. The CDR3 length is 13 residues. In DNA form, the CDR3 reads TGTGCTAGTGGCCCCGGGAGGGGCACTGAAGCTTTCTTT. Translated, it gives CASGPGRGTEAFF. Based on the CDR3 plus reference TRBV12-5 and TRBJ1-1, the full variable domain is DARVTQTPRHKVTEMGQEVTMRCQPILGHNTVFWYRQTMMQGLELLAYFRNRAPLDDSGMPKDRFSAEMPDATLATLKIQPSEPRDSAVYFCASGPGRGTEAFFGQGTRLTVV.

This rearrangement joins TRBV4-2 to TRBJ2-3; TRBD2 matches 8 bases. CDR1 and CDR2 (germline): LGHNA, YNFKEQ. The CDR3 totals 17 residues. J lost 6 bases, V lost 1 base, and 12 bases had no gene match. The CDR3 coding sequence is TGTGCCAGCAGCCAAGTCGGACTAGCCGGTGCGAGCGATACGCAGTATTTT. Protein product: CASSQVGLAGASDTQYF.

The chain couples TRBV4-3 to TRBJ1-1, with 7 bases fitting TRBD1. CDR1 and CDR2 (germline): LGHNA, YSLEER. The junction had 13 bases not matched to a gene; V was cut back by 4 bases and J by 11 bases. This CDR3 spans 14 amino acids. CDR3 sequence (DNA): TGCGCCAGCAGCCTCACGAGGGGGCAGACAAGGGCTTTCTTT. It codes for CASSLTRGQTRAFF.

J is TRBJ1-2 and V is TRBV2; TRBD1 agrees at 9 bases. CDR3 size: 13 residues. V trimming: 5 bases; J trimming: 8 bases; junction bases outside the gene matches: 6. CDR1 is SNHLY and CDR2 is FYNNEI in the germline V gene. Here the CDR3 reads CASSLQGAAGYTF. The CDR3 DNA reads TGTGCCAGCAGTCTACAGGGGGCGGCGGGCTACACCTTC.

This chain connects TRBV9 to TRBJ2-1, with 9 bases that match TRBD2. The J segment lost 8 bases and the V segment lost 0 bases, leaving 9 bases of the junction unmatched. This CDR3 comprises 16 residues. The germline CDR1 and CDR2 sequences are SGDLS and YYNGEE. The CDR3 nucleotides read TGTGCCAGCAGCGTAGGTGGTAGCGGGAGATATGATGAGCAGTTCTTC. It encodes CASSVGGSGRYDEQFF. Filled out from reference TRBV9 and TRBJ2-1, the complete variable domain reads DSGVTQTPKHLITATGQRVTLRCSPRSGDLSVYWYQQSLDQGLQFLIQYYNGEERAKGNILERFSAQQFPDLHSELNLSSLELGDSALYFCASSVGGSGRYDEQFFGPGTRLTVL.

V and J are TRBV28 and TRBJ1-1; D not resolved. Germline CDR1 reads MDHEN; CDR2 reads SYDVKM. The CDR3 spans 13 residues. Trimming pared 4 bases from V and 6 bases from J, leaving 12 bases between. CDR3 DNA sequence: TGTGCCAGCAGTTCCAGTACCCTTTCTGAAGCTTTCTTT. This gives the protein CASSSSTLSEAFF.